These 26 T cell receptor beta chains were all obtained from the same sample, sequenced in a study of blood T cell repertoires in COVID-19. Profiled with immunoSEQ multiplex PCR; TCRdb holds only in-frame clones, not every one. Here the sample spans approximately 110,000 clones, 90% to 95% being singletons. Sequencing input: peripheral blood. These receptors were taken from a man aged 50 to 59 with COVID-19, enrolled during active disease.

This clone was seen a single time. The V call is TRBV27, the J call TRBJ1-4, with D possibly matching TRBD1 (5 bases). V was cut by 6 bases and J by 8 bases, with 16 bases left in between. Germline lookup yields CDR1 MNHEY and CDR2 SMNVEV (reference sequence). The CDR3 consists of 14 residues. Here the CDR3 DNA reads TGTGCCAGCAGCCAACTCGACAGCAGAGAAAAACTGTTTTTT. It codes for CASSQLDSREKLFF.

The chain has TRBV28 and TRBJ1-2, with D perhaps TRBD1 (5 bases). Trimming removed 5 bases from V and 8 bases from J, with 15 bases in between. CDR3 length: 13 amino acids. Germline V gene sequence: CDR1 MDHEN, CDR2 SYDVKM. DNA of the CDR3: TGTGCCAGCAGTCCGCATGGGCGGGGGGGCTACACCTTC. Translated, it gives CASSPHGRGGYTF.

The chain is built from TRBV7-9 and TRBJ2-7; 10 bases agree with TRBD1. The CDR3 totals 15 residues. Germline loops: CDR1 SEHNR, CDR2 FQNEAQ (reference sequence). V gave up 5 bases and J gave up 0 bases; unmatched junction bases: 4. The CDR3 DNA is TGTGCCAGCAGCGCAGGACAGGGGGTCTCCTACGAGCAGTACGTC. Translated: CASSAGQGVSYEQYV.

The table lists this clone with a few counts. The J gene is TRBJ1-1, the V gene TRBV7-9; 7 nucleotides match TRBD1. The CDR3 has 13 residues. Trimming cost V 5 bases and J 7 bases; bases outside gene matches: 7. The V gene's germline CDR1 is SEHNR and CDR2 FQNEAQ (reference sequence). The CDR3 region has the DNA TGTGCCAGCAGCCGACAGGGAACCTTTGAAGCTTTCTTT. This sequence encodes CASSRQGTFEAFF. The full variable domain, with the rest looked up from reference TRBV7-9 and TRBJ1-1, is DTGVSQNPRHKITKRGQNVTFRCDPISEHNRLYWYRQTLGQGPEFLTYFQNEAQLEKSRLLSDRFSAERPKGSFSTLEIQRTEQGDSAMYLCASSRQGTFEAFFGQGTRLTVV.

This clone was detected once. The chain joins TRBV9 to TRBJ2-1; 10 positions agree with TRBD1. The germline V gene encodes CDR1 SGDLS and CDR2 YYNGEE. The CDR3 is 15 amino acids. V lost 4 bases, J lost 6 bases, and 7 bases stayed unmatched. The DNA for the CDR3 is TGTGCCAGCAGCCTCAGGACAGGGGGGGCCAATGAGCAGTTCTTC. Encoded protein: CASSLRTGGANEQFF.

The chain recombines TRBV5-5 with TRBJ2-4; D remains ambiguous. CDR3 size: 12 residues. Germline-derived CDR1 and CDR2 are SGHKS and YYEKEE (reference sequence). V lost 3 bases, J lost 5 bases, and 6 bases lay in between. CDR3 in DNA: TGTGCCAGCAGCTCGAGCCAAAACATTCAGTACTTC. Amino acid sequence: CASSSSQNIQYF.

This chain joins TRBV9 and TRBJ1-2; unclear D gene. The CDR3 totals 14 residues. The germline V gene encodes CDR1 SGDLS and CDR2 YYNGEE. Trimming left V 6 bases short and J 1 base short, with 13 bases between. CDR3 amino acids: CASNNPGINYGYTF. The CDR3 coding sequence is TGTGCCAGCAACAACCCGGGTATTAACTATGGCTACACCTTC.

This rearrangement joins TRBV30 to TRBJ1-2, with 10 bases aligning to TRBD1. The CDR3 extends over 13 amino acids. The ends lost 5 bases at V and 7 bases at J; junction bases unmatched: 7. Germline V gives CDR1 GTSNPN, CDR2 SVGIG (reference sequence). The CDR3 DNA sequence: TGTGCCTGGGCCGGGGGACAGGGGTTTGGCTACACCTTC. Translating it yields CAWAGGQGFGYTF.

The chain has TRBV25-1 and TRBJ1-4; 7 nucleotides line up with TRBD1. Germline trimming cut 4 bases from V and 7 bases from J; bases unmatched to any gene: 9. Germline-derived CDR1 and CDR2 are MGHDK and SYGVNS. The CDR3 is made up of 15 amino acids. The CDR3 reads CASSGLQGVGEKLFF. CDR3 nucleotides: TGTGCCAGCAGTGGACTTCAGGGGGTGGGTGAAAAACTGTTTTTT.

This chain links TRBV7-9 with TRBJ2-5, with TRBD1 matching over 8 bases. The germline gives CDR1 SEHNR, CDR2 FQNEAQ (reference sequence). This CDR3 is 16 amino acids long. The trim removed 6 bases at V and 2 bases at J, leaving 11 bases unmatched. The CDR3 DNA follows: TGTGCCAGCAGTTCCCAAGACCGGACAGGGCAAGAGACCCAGTACTTC. Translating gives CASSSQDRTGQETQYF.

This chain connects TRBV7-9 to TRBJ2-1, with a weak D call TRBD2 (6 bases). Germline loops: CDR1 SEHNR, CDR2 FQNEAQ (reference sequence). V was clipped by 0 bases and J by 6 bases, with 9 bases between them. The CDR3 is 14 residues long. In DNA, the CDR3 is TGTGCCAGCAGCTTAGCGGCCGGGAGCAATGAGCAGTTCTTC. This encodes CASSLAAGSNEQFF.

The rearrangement links TRBV7-3 to TRBJ2-3, with 10 bases fitting TRBD2. This CDR3 comprises 17 residues. J gave up 2 bases and V 2 bases, and 7 bases lay outside the gene matches. Germline values: CDR1 SGHTA, CDR2 FQGTGA. CDR3 loop: CASSLGVLAGHTDTQYF. CDR3 coding DNA: TGTGCCAGCAGCTTAGGCGTACTAGCGGGACACACAGATACGCAGTATTTT.

The chain carries TRBV5-6 and TRBJ2-7; tentative D call: TRBD1 (5 bases). Germline CDR1 is SGHDT and CDR2 is YYEEEE. Between the trimmed V and J ends, which lost 4 bases and 4 bases, there was a span of 9 bases. The CDR3 spans 12 residues. The CDR3 region is CASSLDIYEQYF. CDR3 coding DNA: TGTGCCAGCAGCCTGGACATTTACGAGCAGTACTTC.

The rearrangement links TRBV24-1 to TRBJ2-2, with 10 bases fitting TRBD2. Germline V gene sequence: CDR1 KGHDR, CDR2 SFDVKD. Trimming removed 10 bases from V and 1 base from J; junction bases left unmatched: 5. The CDR3 runs 15 residues. DNA of the CDR3: TGTGCCACGTCGCGACTAGCGGGGAACACCGGGGAGCTGTTTTTT. It translates to CATSRLAGNTGELFF.

This clone appeared once. The chain carries TRBV10-1 and TRBJ2-1, with 9 bases identical to TRBD1. The CDR3 spans 13 residues. The V gene's germline CDR1 is WNHNN and CDR2 SYGVQD (reference sequence). The J segment lost 6 bases and the V segment lost 9 bases, leaving 6 bases of the junction unmatched. This CDR3 is CASSPGQGNEQFF. The CDR3 DNA follows: TGCGCCAGTTCGCCGGGACAGGGCAATGAGCAGTTCTTC.

This chain uses TRBV4-2 with TRBJ2-5, with TRBD2 identical over 10 bases. J gave up 5 bases and V 1 base, and 4 bases lay outside the gene matches. Germline CDR1 LGHNA, CDR2 YNFKEQ. CDR3 size: 15 residues. This chain's CDR3 is CASSQASGSGETQYF. The CDR3 bases are TGTGCCAGCAGCCAAGCTAGCGGGAGCGGGGAGACCCAGTACTTC.

The chain combines TRBV7-2 with TRBJ1-4; 7 bases match TRBD1. The CDR3 is 14 residues long. Looked up from germline, CDR1 is SGHTA and CDR2 is FQGNSA. The ends lost 7 bases at V and 3 bases at J; junction bases unmatched: 5. This chain's CDR3 is CASTRDSSNEKLFF. The CDR3 DNA reads TGTGCCAGCACTCGGGACAGTTCTAATGAAAAACTGTTTTTT.

The genes are TRBV21-1 and TRBJ2-5; TRBD2, the D gene given by the table, was not confirmed from the DNA. TRBV21-1 is assigned pseudogene status. This CDR3 comprises 13 residues. CDR3 loop: CASSKQGSETQYF. The CDR3 coding sequence is TGTGCCAGCAGCAAACAAGGGAGTGAGACCCAGTACTTC.

The rearrangement links TRBV5-4 to TRBJ2-1; no clear D. Trimming stripped 2 bases from V and 8 bases from J, with 17 bases between. The V gene's germline CDR1 is SGHNT and CDR2 YYREEE (reference sequence). This CDR3 has 15 residues. This chain's CDR3 is CASSFMVSGNDEQFF. For the CDR3, the DNA is TGTGCCAGCAGCTTCATGGTATCTGGCAACGATGAGCAGTTCTTC. Combining the CDR3 with reference TRBV5-4 and TRBJ2-1 gives the whole variable domain ETGVTQSPTHLIKTRGQQVTLRCSSQSGHNTVSWYQQALGQGPQFIFQYYREEENGRGNFPPRFSGLQFPNYSSELNVNALELDDSALYLCASSFMVSGNDEQFFGPGTRLTVL.

V and J are TRBV19 and TRBJ2-2, with 11 bases identical to TRBD2. CDR1 is LNHDA, CDR2 SQIVND, per germline (reference sequence). The length of the CDR3 is 15 residues. V lost 1 base, J lost 6 bases, and 1 base stayed unmatched. The CDR3: CASSIVAGGAGELFF. CDR3 coding DNA: TGTGCCAGTAGTATAGTAGCGGGAGGGGCCGGGGAGCTGTTTTTT.

This chain joins TRBV7-3 and TRBJ2-1, with D possibly matching TRBD2 (5 bases). The ends were cut back, 5 bases at V and 5 bases at J, with 10 bases in the middle. The CDR3 sequence is 13 residues long. Germline values: CDR1 SGHTA, CDR2 FQGTGA. CDR3 in amino acids: CASSLGGHNEQFF. The CDR3 nucleotides are TGTGCCAGCAGCCTCGGAGGTCACAATGAGCAGTTCTTC.

The rearrangement links TRBV7-3 to TRBJ1-2; D possibly corresponds to TRBD1 (5 bases). Germline V CDR1 and CDR2: SGHTA, FQGTGA. Trimming shortened V by 7 bases and J by 13 bases, and 22 bases separated the two germline ends. The CDR3 runs to 13 residues. CDR3 sequence: CASNLRGGPIFTF. The CDR3 DNA sequence: TGTGCCAGCAACCTACGGGGGGGACCTATCTTCACCTTC.

The chain joins TRBV7-9 to TRBJ2-3; the D gene is possibly TRBD1 (6 bases). Between the trimmed V and J ends, which lost 1 base and 2 bases, there was a span of 7 bases. The CDR3 length is 14 residues. From germline, CDR1 is SEHNR and CDR2 FQNEAQ (reference sequence). For the CDR3, the DNA is TGTGCCAGCAGCTTAGGACAGGTCACAGATACGCAGTATTTT. Its protein product is CASSLGQVTDTQYF.

The chain carries TRBV6-1 and TRBJ1-6, with unresolved D. The CDR3 length is 13 residues. Per the germline V gene, CDR1 is MNHNS and CDR2 is SASEGT. Trimming shortened V by 0 bases and J by 10 bases, and 7 bases separated the two germline ends. The CDR3 loop reads CASSEANRSPLHF. Here the CDR3 DNA reads TGTGCCAGCAGTGAAGCAAACAGATCACCCCTCCACTTT.

The CDR3 sequence is CASFTAGGVATDTQYF. The DNA for the CDR3 is TGTGCCAGCTTCACGGCCGGGGGGGTGGCGACAGATACGCAGTATTTT. The rearrangement uses TRBV5-4 and TRBJ2-3, with 8 bases matching TRBD2. From germline, CDR1 is SGHNT and CDR2 YYREEE (reference sequence). With 7 bases clipped from V and 3 bases from J, the junction kept 13 bases outside the gene matches. The CDR3 extends over 16 amino acids.

The V and J genes are TRBV9 and TRBJ2-1; 8 bases agree with TRBD2. There are 16 residues in the CDR3. Germline CDR1 and CDR2: SGDLS and YYNGEE. V dropped 4 bases and J dropped 0; count of bases not matched to a gene: 6. The CDR3 nucleotides are TGTGCCAGCAGCCTACAGAGCGGGAGCTCCTACAATGAGCAGTTCTTC. As protein: CASSLQSGSSYNEQFF.